This TCR beta chain was documented in a study of blood T cell repertoires in COVID-19 (dated by TCRdb to the early 2020s). Looking at the study overall: The collaborator samples originated in the United States, Italy and Spain and spanned the acute and convalescent phases of COVID-19. The material from the prospective study consisted of cDNA or gDNA derived from T cells, B-cell-depleted T cells, or PBMCs. Subjects who had been exposed to COVID-19, were actively infected with it, or had recovered from it provided the deeply sampled blood TCRbeta repertoires that made up the dataset. The repertoires were released in a freely available public database meant as a resource for research on the immune response to SARS-CoV-2. Samples were obtained from the ongoing ImmuneRACE study (first 160 participants) and from about 1,300 subjects provided by 6 global collaborators. Sample metadata almost always included a de-identified subject ID, COVID-19 status, age in years and sex. Where available, HLA class I and class II types were obtained from metadata supplied by the sample provider rather than from assay-based typing. Beyond this particular receptor, the publication reports: Clinical and demographic metadata were provided uncurated, with the amount varying by source and participant.

TCRbeta CDR3 regions were amplified from genomic DNA by means of the immunoSEQ Assay, a bias-controlled multiplex PCR. In the authors' own workflow: Nucleated cell counts per sample were estimated from amplification of reference gene primers within the assay. To quantify the absolute abundance of each unique TCRbeta CDR3 rearrangement, sequence reads were collapsed and filtered. Productive Simpson clonality was computed per sample as the square root of Simpson's diversity index over productive rearrangements. In its TCRdb copy, this immuneACCESS table keeps in-frame sequences only and misses some clones. Where compared with another copy, unresolved V genes explain less than half of these, and the others have no known cause. V, J and clone size derive from that table, while D and trimming were established from the DNA sequence. Recorded for this sample are over 80,000 clones; roughly 86% of them occurred a single time. Less than 20% of the sample is held by the ten biggest clonotypes.

Each collaborating institution followed its own protocols to collect whole blood in K2EDTA tubes. Collaborator samples were shipped for TCRbeta analysis as frozen whole blood, isolated PBMCs, or DNA extracted from either sample type. Note on this clone: Its target antigen remains unknown. No base qualities exist here, and no much larger clone lies one base off it.

The V end loses 3 bases and the J end loses 4 bases, and a stretch of 9 bases separates them. Counted from cysteine to phenylalanine, this CDR3 has 13 amino acids. Kept here is only the CDR3 DNA, which spans 39 bases and is read in frame from base 1. CDR1 and CDR2 are read off the germline V gene as MNHNS and SASEGT. The V gene is TRBV6-1 and the J gene is TRBJ1-2, with an unclear D gene assignment. Input material: peripheral blood. This clonotype was obtained from a human donor in a cohort sampled during active COVID-19. The CDR3 has the sequence CASSERSLYGYTF. The DNA is TGTGCCAGCAGTGAGAGGTCTCTCTATGGCTACACCTTC.